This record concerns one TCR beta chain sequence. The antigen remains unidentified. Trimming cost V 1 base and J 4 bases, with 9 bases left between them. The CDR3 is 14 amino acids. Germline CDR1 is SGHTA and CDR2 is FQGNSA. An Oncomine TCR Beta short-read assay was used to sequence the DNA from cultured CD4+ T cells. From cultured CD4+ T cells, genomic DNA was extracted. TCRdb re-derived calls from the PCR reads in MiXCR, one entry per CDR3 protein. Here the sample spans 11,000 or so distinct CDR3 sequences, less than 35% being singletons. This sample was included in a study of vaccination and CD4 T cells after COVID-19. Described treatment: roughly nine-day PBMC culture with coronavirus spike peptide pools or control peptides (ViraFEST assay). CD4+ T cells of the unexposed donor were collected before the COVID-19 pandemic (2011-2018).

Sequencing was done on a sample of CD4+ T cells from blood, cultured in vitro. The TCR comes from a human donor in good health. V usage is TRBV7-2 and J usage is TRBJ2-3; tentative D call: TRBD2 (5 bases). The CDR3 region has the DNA TGTGCCAGCAGCTTAGAGACGAGGGCAGATACGCAGTATTTT. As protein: CASSLETRADTQYF.